Shown below are 30 T cell receptor beta chains from a single sample sequenced in a study of beta chain features in type 1 diabetes. Study conclusions and caveats: A moderate, significant TCRB CDR3 shortening appeared in type 1 diabetes across four CD4+ subsets.

The antigens of these receptors remain unknown. Expressed TCRB transcripts were sequenced because the isolated RNA had all been reverse transcribed beforehand. Assay used: immunoSEQ multiplex PCR; TCRdb lists only in-frame clones, some missing. The table has a few hundred thousand clones, about 11% seen once. The sequenced sample consisted of naive CD4+ T cells from blood. These receptors all come from a man aged 25-40 years with type 1 diabetes.

This clone was observed a handful of times. The CDR3 nucleotides are TGTGCCAGCAGCCAAGATGGCGGGGCCGCGGGAGATACGCAGTATTTT. This codes for CASSQDGGAAGDTQYF. The V call is TRBV4-2, the J call TRBJ2-3, with a possible D match to TRBD2 (6 bases). Between the trimmed V and J ends, which lost 0 bases and 5 bases, there was a span of 15 bases. Germline V gene sequence: CDR1 LGHNA, CDR2 YNFKEQ. CDR3 length equals 16 residues.

This clone was picked up a small number of times. Here the CDR3 reads CATSPGGHEQFF. CDR3 sequence (DNA): TGTGCCACCAGCCCGGGGGGCCATGAGCAGTTCTTC. The rearrangement links TRBV15 to TRBJ2-1, with D perhaps matching TRBD2 (7 bases). Trimming pared 5 bases from V and 8 bases from J, leaving 10 bases between. Looked up from germline, CDR1 is LNHNV and CDR2 is YYDKDF (reference sequence). There are 12 residues in the CDR3.

As to this clone: The same CDR3 is also encoded by other DNA sequences in this sample. V is TRBV7-3 and J is TRBJ2-1; 7 bases map to TRBD1. This CDR3 is 12 amino acids long. The V and J ends lost 6 bases and 7 bases, in that order; junction bases with no gene match: 3. CDR1 and CDR2 (germline): SGHTA, FQGTGA. The DNA for the CDR3 is TGTGCCAGCAGTTCACAGGGGAATGAGCAGTTCTTC. Amino acid sequence: CASSSQGNEQFF.

The chain employs TRBV7-3 and TRBJ1-1; D is perhaps TRBD1 (5 bases). CDR1 SGHTA and CDR2 FQGTGA come from the germline V gene. The CDR3 is 16 amino acids. Trimming shortened V by 3 bases and J by 3 bases, and 17 bases separated the two germline ends. CDR3 DNA: TGTGCCAGCAGCTTGGACGGCGGGGGGGTATACACTGAAGCTTTCTTT. Translated, it gives CASSLDGGGVYTEAFF. The full variable domain, its missing parts supplied by reference TRBV7-3 and TRBJ1-1, is GAGVSQTPSNKVTEKGKYVELRCDPISGHTALYWYRQSLGQGPEFLIYFQGTGAADDSGLPNDRFFAVRPEGSVSTLKIQRTERGDSAVYLCASSLDGGGVYTEAFFGQGTRLTVV.

The table lists this clone with a few counts. This chain links TRBV7-9 with TRBJ2-6; D is possibly TRBD2 (6 bases). Germline CDR1 is SEHNR and CDR2 is FQNEAQ (reference sequence). With 6 bases removed from V and 0 bases from J, the gap between germline ends came to 15 bases. CDR3 length equals 17 residues. The CDR3 here is CASRGRTGSSGANVLTF. Written as DNA, the CDR3 is TGTGCCAGCAGGGGGAGGACGGGATCCTCTGGGGCCAACGTCCTGACTTTC.

V and J are TRBV5-8 and TRBJ2-5, with a possible D match to TRBD1 (5 bases). The V end was cut by 6 bases, the J end by 1 base, with 13 bases between. The germline V gene has CDR1 SGHTS and CDR2 YDEGEE. CDR3 length: 14 residues. The CDR3 protein is CASTVWTFQETQYF. The CDR3 DNA is TGTGCCAGCACCGTGTGGACATTCCAAGAGACCCAGTACTTC.

The V gene is TRBV9, the J gene TRBJ2-1; TRBD2 matches 9 bases. Germline loops: CDR1 SGDLS, CDR2 YYNGEE. V shed 4 bases and J 2 bases; nucleotides not matched to a gene: 4. This CDR3 has 15 residues. Written as DNA, the CDR3 is TGTGCCAGCAGCATCTCTAGCGGGACCTACAATGAGCAGTTCTTC. Protein: CASSISSGTYNEQFF. Full variable domain (rest looked up from reference TRBV9 and TRBJ2-1): DSGVTQTPKHLITATGQRVTLRCSPRSGDLSVYWYQQSLDQGLQFLIQYYNGEERAKGNILERFSAQQFPDLHSELNLSSLELGDSALYFCASSISSGTYNEQFFGPGTRLTVL.

This clone was counted between two and nine times. The J gene is TRBJ2-7, the V gene TRBV19; TRBD2 aligns across 7 bases. Germline V CDR1 and CDR2: LNHDA, SQIVND (reference sequence). Trimming cost V 4 bases and J 2 bases; bases outside gene matches: 5. The CDR3 is 14 residues long. The CDR3 spells CASSNQRGTYEQYF. CDR3 sequence (DNA): TGTGCCAGTAGTAATCAGCGGGGAACCTACGAGCAGTACTTC.

This chain connects TRBV7-3 to TRBJ2-1; TRBD2 matches at 15 bases. This CDR3 has 14 residues. The V and J ends lost 5 bases and 9 bases, in that order; junction bases with no gene match: 2. Germline CDR1 and CDR2: SGHTA and FQGTGA. The CDR3, as DNA: TGTGCCAGCAGCCCGGGACTAGCGGGGGGTGAGCAGTTCTTC. Translated, it gives CASSPGLAGGEQFF. Full variable domain (missing parts from reference TRBV7-3 and TRBJ2-1): GAGVSQTPSNKVTEKGKYVELRCDPISGHTALYWYRQSLGQGPEFLIYFQGTGAADDSGLPNDRFFAVRPEGSVSTLKIQRTERGDSAVYLCASSPGLAGGEQFFGPGTRLTVL.

The chain combines TRBV18 with TRBJ2-5; D is possibly TRBD2 (6 bases). Germline V lookup: CDR1 KGHSH, CDR2 LQKENI. The length of the CDR3 is 14 residues. Trimming left V 2 bases short and J 5 bases short, with 12 bases between. CDR3 nucleotide sequence: TGTGCCAGCTCACCAGCGGGGCGTCCCGAGACCCAGTACTTC. It codes for CASSPAGRPETQYF.

The V gene is TRBV5-6, the J gene TRBJ2-5; 7 bases are a match to TRBD2. J was trimmed by 5 bases and V by 0 bases; bases with no gene match: 10. This CDR3 has 16 amino acids. The V gene's germline CDR1 is SGHDT and CDR2 YYEEEE. Here the CDR3 DNA reads TGTGCCAGCAGCTTGGGAAGCGGGGCTGTTGGGGAGACCCAGTACTTC. As protein: CASSLGSGAVGETQYF. The whole variable domain, remainder taken from reference TRBV5-6 and TRBJ2-5, is DAGVTQSPTHLIKTRGQQVTLRCSPKSGHDTVSWYQQALGQGPQFIFQYYEEEERQRGNFPDRFSGHQFPNYSSELNVNALLLGDSALYLCASSLGSGAVGETQYFGPGTRLLVL.

This clone was seen a few times. This sequence joins TRBV14 and TRBJ2-3, with TRBD2 as a possible D gene (5 bases). The V end was cut by 4 bases, the J end by 6 bases, with 8 bases between. CDR1 is SGHDN, CDR2 FVKESK, per germline. This CDR3 spans 12 amino acids. The CDR3 spells CASSRRGDTQYF. CDR3 nucleotides: TGTGCCAGCAGCCGAAGAGGGGATACGCAGTATTTT.

The gene calls are TRBV6-1 and TRBJ2-5; 9 bases agree with TRBD2. The CDR3 is made up of 14 amino acids. In germline, CDR1 is MNHNS, CDR2 SASEGT. Trimming removed 4 bases from V and 2 bases from J; junction bases left unmatched: 2. In nucleotides, the CDR3 is TGTGCCAGCAGTGTTCTAGCGGGACAAGAGACCCAGTACTTC. Amino acids: CASSVLAGQETQYF.

This clone turned up a few times. The rearrangement links TRBV9 to TRBJ2-2; 8 positions agree with TRBD2. The CDR3 contains 14 residues. J gave up 5 bases and V 4 bases, and 4 bases lay outside the gene matches. Germline V gene lookup returns CDR1 SGDLS and CDR2 YYNGEE. CDR3 sequence (DNA): TGTGCCAGCAGCACAGCGGGGGCTACCGGGGAGCTGTTTTTT. Amino acid sequence: CASSTAGATGELFF. Using reference TRBV9 and TRBJ2-2 for the parts outside the CDR3, the full variable domain is DSGVTQTPKHLITATGQRVTLRCSPRSGDLSVYWYQQSLDQGLQFLIQYYNGEERAKGNILERFSAQQFPDLHSELNLSSLELGDSALYFCASSTAGATGELFFGEGSRLTVL.

V usage is TRBV18 and J usage is TRBJ1-5; maybe TRBD1 (5 bases). The CDR3 length is 15 residues. Trimming stripped 6 bases from V and 5 bases from J, with 17 bases between. Per the germline V gene, CDR1 is KGHSH and CDR2 is LQKENI. DNA of the CDR3: TGTGCCAGCTCCCCCAGTGGAGGGGCGGATCAGCCCCAGCATTTT. Amino acid sequence: CASSPSGGADQPQHF.

This chain connects TRBV2 to TRBJ1-1, with TRBD1 as a possible D gene (5 bases). This CDR3 is 12 amino acids long. The ends were cut back, 5 bases at V and 1 base at J, with 5 bases in the middle. Germline V gene lookup returns CDR1 SNHLY and CDR2 FYNNEI. CDR3 amino acids: CASSTGNTEAFF. For the CDR3, the DNA is TGTGCCAGCAGTACAGGGAACACTGAAGCTTTCTTT.

V and J are TRBV29-1 and TRBJ1-5, with D possibly matching TRBD1 (6 bases). Germline V gene data show CDR1 as SQVTM and CDR2 as ANQGSEA. Trimming took 7 bases from V and 3 from J, leaving 10 bases between them. The CDR3 is 12 amino acids. CDR3 bases: TGCAGCGCTGGACAGCACAATCAGCCCCAGCATTTT. This encodes CSAGQHNQPQHF.

V and J are TRBV29-1 and TRBJ2-1; 9 bases match TRBD2. The CDR3 runs 12 residues. After removal of 8 bases from V and 8 bases from J, the junction contained 7 bases not matched to a gene. Germline V gives CDR1 SQVTM, CDR2 ANQGSEA. The CDR3 sequence: CSCRRGGDEQFF. The DNA of the CDR3 is TGCAGCTGCCGGCGGGGGGGCGATGAGCAGTTCTTC.

The chain couples TRBV5-6 to TRBJ1-4, with a weak D call TRBD1 (6 bases). V lost 4 bases, J lost 7 bases, and 14 bases lay in between. In germline, CDR1 is SGHDT, CDR2 YYEEEE. This CDR3 contains 14 residues. The CDR3 loop is CASSQQGAGEKLFF. The CDR3 region has the DNA TGTGCCAGCAGCCAACAGGGAGCTGGTGAAAAACTGTTTTTT.

This chain uses TRBV9 with TRBJ2-3; 8 bases are shared with TRBD1. The germline V gene encodes CDR1 SGDLS and CDR2 YYNGEE. V lost 1 base, J lost 2 bases, and 3 bases stayed unmatched. This CDR3 has 15 amino acids. CDR3 nucleotides: TGTGCCAGCAGCGTAAGGACAGGGTTCACAGATACGCAGTATTTT. Its protein is CASSVRTGFTDTQYF.

The CDR3 coding sequence is TGTGCCAGCAGCCCGCTCCCCAGGGGAGGCTACACCTTC. Translated, it gives CASSPLPRGGYTF. The J gene is TRBJ1-2, the V gene TRBV7-3; D might be TRBD1 (6 bases). CDR3 size: 13 residues. V was pared by 5 bases and J by 8 bases, with 15 bases between. CDR1 is SGHTA and CDR2 is FQGTGA in the germline V gene. The full variable domain, in which reference TRBV7-3 and TRBJ1-2 provide the parts outside the CDR3, is GAGVSQTPSNKVTEKGKYVELRCDPISGHTALYWYRQSLGQGPEFLIYFQGTGAADDSGLPNDRFFAVRPEGSVSTLKIQRTERGDSAVYLCASSPLPRGGYTFGSGTRLTVV.

This clone appeared a few times. The chain carries TRBV5-4 and TRBJ2-2, with 8 positions matching TRBD1. Germline V CDR1 and CDR2: SGHNT, YYREEE (reference sequence). Trimming at V came to 3 bases and at J to 4 bases, leaving 8 bases not matched to a gene. The CDR3 length is 16 residues. The CDR3 loop is CASSSRQGTGTGELFF. The CDR3 coding sequence is TGTGCCAGCAGCTCCCGACAGGGGACGGGCACCGGGGAGCTGTTTTTT.

This clone has only a few counts. The CDR3 is CASSPWTSGLNYEQYF. The CDR3 bases are TGCGCCAGCAGCCCGTGGACTAGCGGGCTGAACTACGAGCAGTACTTC. V is TRBV5-1 and J is TRBJ2-7, with TRBD2 identical over 11 bases. V dropped 4 bases and J dropped 3; count of bases not matched to a gene: 9. CDR1 SGHRS and CDR2 YFSETQ come from the germline V gene. CDR3 length equals 16 residues.

This clone was seen a few times. The rearrangement links TRBV10-3 to TRBJ2-5; 7 nucleotides match TRBD1. The CDR3 has 12 residues. CDR1 ENHRY and CDR2 SYGVKD come from the germline V gene. The ends lost 8 bases at V and 1 base at J; junction bases unmatched: 1. The CDR3, as DNA: TGTGCCATCCGGGACAGCCAAGAGACCCAGTACTTC. Residues: CAIRDSQETQYF.

The sample holds a few counts of this clone. The V call is TRBV19, the J call TRBJ2-5; 8 positions match TRBD2. Per the germline V gene, CDR1 is LNHDA and CDR2 is SQIVND (reference sequence). V dropped 6 bases and J dropped 4; count of bases not matched to a gene: 10. The CDR3 extends over 15 amino acids. CDR3: CASRDGRGAGETQYF. In nucleotides, the CDR3 is TGTGCCAGTAGGGACGGGAGGGGGGCCGGAGAGACCCAGTACTTC. The full variable domain, with the rest looked up from reference TRBV19 and TRBJ2-5, is DGGITQSPKYLFRKEGQNVTLSCEQNLNHDAMYWYRQDPGQGLRLIYYSQIVNDFQKGDIAEGYSVSREKKESFPLTVTSAQKNPTAFYLCASRDGRGAGETQYFGPGTRLLVL.

This clone has only a few counts. The chain joins TRBV5-4 to TRBJ2-3, with D perhaps TRBD1 (5 bases). Germline CDR1 reads SGHNT; CDR2 reads YYREEE (reference sequence). Trimming left V 3 bases short and J 2 bases short, with 13 bases between. The CDR3 length is 15 residues. This chain's CDR3 is CASSSMTAATDTQYF. CDR3 coding DNA: TGTGCCAGCAGCTCAATGACAGCCGCCACAGATACGCAGTATTTT.

The chain carries TRBV4-3 and TRBJ2-5; possible D gene TRBD1, 5 bases. In germline, CDR1 is LGHNA, CDR2 YSLEER. CDR3 length: 15 amino acids. Deletions cut 2 bases from V and 4 bases from J, with 14 bases between. DNA of the CDR3: TGCGCCAGCAGCCAACGCCCTCGACAGTCAGAGACCCAGTACTTC. This codes for CASSQRPRQSETQYF.

The chain couples TRBV4-3 to TRBJ2-3, with D perhaps matching TRBD1 (6 bases). The germline V gene encodes CDR1 LGHNA and CDR2 YSLEER. V lost 0 bases and J lost 4, with 8 bases in between. The CDR3 is made up of 14 amino acids. CDR3 DNA: TGCGCCAGCAGCCAAGACACAGGGTCAGATACGCAGTATTTT. It codes for CASSQDTGSDTQYF.

The chain combines TRBV2 with TRBJ1-6; the D is unclear. CDR1 is SNHLY, CDR2 FYNNEI, per germline. Trimming took 6 bases from V and 12 from J, leaving 18 bases between them. This CDR3 spans 14 amino acids. The CDR3 is CASSFGPGKRPLHF. For the CDR3, the DNA is TGTGCCAGCAGCTTTGGGCCGGGGAAAAGACCCCTCCACTTT. Filled out from reference TRBV2 and TRBJ1-6, the complete variable domain reads EPEVTQTPSHQVTQMGQEVILRCVPISNHLYFYWYRQILGQKVEFLVSFYNNEISEKSEIFDDQFSVERPDGSNFTLKIRSTKLEDSAMYFCASSFGPGKRPLHFGNGTRLTVT.

This clone was counted a few times. The chain employs TRBV29-1 and TRBJ2-7; D may be TRBD1 (5 bases). Germline V CDR1 and CDR2: SQVTM, ANQGSEA. Trimming shortened V by 6 bases and J by 2 bases, and 17 bases separated the two germline ends. The CDR3 consists of 14 residues. DNA of the CDR3: TGCAGCGTGTCCCCCCGGACACTTCCCTACGAGCAGTACTTC. This translates into CSVSPRTLPYEQYF.